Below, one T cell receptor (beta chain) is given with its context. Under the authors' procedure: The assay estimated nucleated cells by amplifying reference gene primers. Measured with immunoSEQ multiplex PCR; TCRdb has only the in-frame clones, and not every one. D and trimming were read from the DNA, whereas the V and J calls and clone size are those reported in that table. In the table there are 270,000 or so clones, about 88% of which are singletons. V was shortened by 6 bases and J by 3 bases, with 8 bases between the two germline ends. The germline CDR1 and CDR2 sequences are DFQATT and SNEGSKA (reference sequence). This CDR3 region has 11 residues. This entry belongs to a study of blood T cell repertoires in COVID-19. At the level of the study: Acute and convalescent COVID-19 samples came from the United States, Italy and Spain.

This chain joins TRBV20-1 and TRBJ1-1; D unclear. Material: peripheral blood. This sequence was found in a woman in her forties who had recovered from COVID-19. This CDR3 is CSASGYTEAFF. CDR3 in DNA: TGCAGTGCCAGCGGATACACTGAAGCTTTCTTT.